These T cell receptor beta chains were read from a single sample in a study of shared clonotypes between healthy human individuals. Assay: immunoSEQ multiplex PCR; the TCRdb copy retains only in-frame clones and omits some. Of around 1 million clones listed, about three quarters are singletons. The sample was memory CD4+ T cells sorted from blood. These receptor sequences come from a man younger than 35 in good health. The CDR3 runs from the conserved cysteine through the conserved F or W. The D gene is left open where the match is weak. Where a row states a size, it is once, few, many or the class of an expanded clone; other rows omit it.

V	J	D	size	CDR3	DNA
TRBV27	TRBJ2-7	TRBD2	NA	CASKGLAGAAWGEQYF	TGTGCCAGCAAGGGACTAGCGGGGGCCGCGTGGGGCGAGCAGTACTTC
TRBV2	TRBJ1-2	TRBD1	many	CASIFQLDRVNYGYTF	TGTGCCAGCATCTTCCAATTGGACAGGGTCAACTATGGCTACACCTTC
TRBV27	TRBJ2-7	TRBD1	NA	CATRTGSSYEQYF	TGTGCCACCCGGACAGGGAGCTCCTACGAGCAGTACTTC
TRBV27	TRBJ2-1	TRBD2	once	CASSLSIAGGGAYNEQFF	TGTGCCAGCAGTTTATCCATCGCGGGAGGAGGGGCCTACAATGAGCAGTTCTTC
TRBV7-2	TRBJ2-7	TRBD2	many	CASSQRGGRFVEQYF	TGTGCCAGCAGCCAGCGGGGCGGGAGGTTTGTCGAGCAGTACTTC
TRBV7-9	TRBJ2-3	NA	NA	CASSFGADTQYF	TGTGCCAGCAGCTTTGGAGCAGATACGCAGTATTTT
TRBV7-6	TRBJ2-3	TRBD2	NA	CASSLRLAGTTDTQYF	TGTGCCAGCAGCTTAAGACTAGCGGGAACCACAGATACGCAGTATTTT
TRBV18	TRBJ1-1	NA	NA	CASSPRWGTEAFF	TGTGCCAGCTCACCACGATGGGGCACTGAAGCTTTCTTT
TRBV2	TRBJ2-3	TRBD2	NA	CASSDRSAGNTQYF	TGTGCCAGCAGTGACAGGTCAGCGGGGAATACGCAGTATTTT
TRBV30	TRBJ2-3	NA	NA	CAWSPSEFSTDTQYF	TGTGCCTGGAGTCCTAGCGAGTTCTCCACAGATACGCAGTATTTT
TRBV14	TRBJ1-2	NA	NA	CASSRFDKANGYTF	TGTGCCAGCAGCCGTTTTGATAAGGCGAATGGCTACACCTTC
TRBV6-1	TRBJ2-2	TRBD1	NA	CASRRQGATGELFF	TGTGCCAGCAGGAGACAGGGGGCCACCGGGGAGCTGTTTTTT
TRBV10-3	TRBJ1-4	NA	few	CAISGATNEKLFF	TGTGCCATCAGTGGTGCAACTAATGAAAAACTGTTTTTT
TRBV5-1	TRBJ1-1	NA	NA	CASSSLMSSGNTEAFF	TGCGCCAGCAGCTCCCTAATGAGTAGCGGGAACACTGAAGCTTTCTTT
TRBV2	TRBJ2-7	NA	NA	CASSDVRQGSEQYF	TGTGCCAGCAGTGATGTCCGCCAGGGTAGCGAGCAGTACTTC
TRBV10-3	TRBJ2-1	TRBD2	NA	CAIIQLAGGPQYNEQFF	TGTGCCATCATACAACTAGCGGGGGGGCCTCAATACAATGAGCAGTTCTTC
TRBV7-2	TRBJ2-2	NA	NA	CASSLPFGTGELFF	TGTGCCAGCAGCCTCCCGTTCGGCACCGGGGAGCTGTTTTTT
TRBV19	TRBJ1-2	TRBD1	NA	CASSSRTGRGYGYTF	TGTGCCAGTAGTTCGAGGACAGGGCGCGGCTATGGCTACACCTTC
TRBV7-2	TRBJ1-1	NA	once	CASSFDVVTEAFF	TGTGCCAGCAGCTTCGATGTGGTCACTGAAGCTTTCTTT
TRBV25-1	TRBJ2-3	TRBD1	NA	CASSGAGQGSTDTQYF	TGTGCCAGCAGTGGCGCGGGACAGGGTAGCACAGATACGCAGTATTTT
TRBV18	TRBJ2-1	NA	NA	CASSPPTSYNEQFF	TGTGCCAGCTCACCACCGACTAGCTACAATGAGCAGTTCTTC
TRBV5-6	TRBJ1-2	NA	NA	CASSLTGDYGYTF	TGTGCCAGCAGCTTAACCGGGGACTATGGCTACACCTTC
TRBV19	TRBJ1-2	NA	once	CASSIGVDGYTF	TGTGCCAGTAGTATAGGGGTTGATGGCTACACCTTC
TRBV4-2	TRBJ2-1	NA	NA	CASSQPQSGVSYNEQFF	TGTGCCAGCAGCCAACCTCAGAGCGGTGTCTCCTACAATGAGCAGTTCTTC
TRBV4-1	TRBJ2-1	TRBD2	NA	CASSQTIAGVVYNEQFF	TGCGCCAGCAGCCAAACTATAGCGGGAGTGGTCTACAATGAGCAGTTCTTC
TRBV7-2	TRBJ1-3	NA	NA	CASSLVLGRGNTIYF	TGTGCCAGCAGCTTAGTTTTAGGCAGAGGAAACACCATATATTTT
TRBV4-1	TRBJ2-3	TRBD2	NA	CASSHPTSGGYGDTQYF	TGCGCCAGCAGCCATCCGACTAGCGGGGGGTACGGGGATACGCAGTATTTT
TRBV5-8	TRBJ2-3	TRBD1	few	CASSVDPTGGLNTQYF	TGTGCCAGCAGCGTAGACCCGACAGGGGGCTTGAATACGCAGTATTTT
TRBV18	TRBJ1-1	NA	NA	CASSPPIYGGKTFF	TGTGCCAGCTCACCACCAATCTATGGGGGGAAAACTTTCTTT
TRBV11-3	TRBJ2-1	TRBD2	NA	CASSLSGGTSGRNEQFF	TGTGCCAGCAGCTTAAGTGGGGGGACTAGCGGGAGGAATGAGCAGTTCTTC
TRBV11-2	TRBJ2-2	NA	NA	CASSLWPANTGELFF	TGTGCCAGCAGCTTGTGGCCCGCGAACACCGGGGAGCTGTTTTTT
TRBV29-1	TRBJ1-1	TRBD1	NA	CSAEVQGSEAFF	TGCAGCGCCGAGGTACAGGGGTCTGAAGCTTTCTTT
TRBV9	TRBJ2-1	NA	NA	CASSVLGNNEQFF	TGTGCCAGCAGCGTGCTGGGGAACAATGAGCAGTTCTTC
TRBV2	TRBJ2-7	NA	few	CASSELGTSEQYF	TGTGCCAGCAGTGAATTAGGGACCTCCGAGCAGTACTTC
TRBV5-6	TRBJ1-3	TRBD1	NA	CASSRGQGGNTIYF	TGTGCCAGCAGCCGGGGACAGGGTGGAAACACCATATATTTT
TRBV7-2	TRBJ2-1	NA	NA	CASSLAGTQGNEQFF	TGTGCCAGCAGCTTGGCCGGGACCCAGGGCAATGAGCAGTTCTTC
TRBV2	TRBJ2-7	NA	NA	CASSESESAYEQYF	TGTGCCAGCAGTGAGTCTGAGTCAGCCTACGAGCAGTACTTC
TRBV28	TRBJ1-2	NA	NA	CASSLNLNYGYTF	TGTGCCAGCAGTTTAAACCTAAACTATGGCTACACCTTC
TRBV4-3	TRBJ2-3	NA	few	CASSQDTRVADTQYF	TGCGCCAGCAGCCAAGATACTCGGGTAGCGGATACGCAGTATTTT
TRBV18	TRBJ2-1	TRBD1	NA	CASSPPNMGQYNEQFF	TGTGCCAGCTCACCGCCGAACATGGGACAGTACAATGAGCAGTTCTTC
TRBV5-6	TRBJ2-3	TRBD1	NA	CASSFATGATDTQYF	TGTGCCAGCAGCTTTGCCACAGGGGCCACAGATACGCAGTATTTT
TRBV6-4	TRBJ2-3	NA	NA	CASSDTSHADTQYF	TGTGCCAGCAGTGACACTAGTCACGCAGATACGCAGTATTTT
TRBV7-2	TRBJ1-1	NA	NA	CASSLVRGERTEAFF	TGTGCCAGCAGCTTAGTGAGAGGGGAAAGAACTGAAGCTTTCTTT
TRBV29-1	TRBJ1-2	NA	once	CSVGGGYGYTF	TGCAGCGTTGGAGGCGGCTATGGCTACACCTTC
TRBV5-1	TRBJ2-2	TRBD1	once	CASSYRGAGATGELFF	TGCGCCAGCAGCTACAGGGGAGCTGGGGCCACCGGGGAGCTGTTTTTT
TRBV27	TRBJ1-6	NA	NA	CASSSAGRTYNSPLHF	TGTGCCAGCAGTTCGGCAGGGAGGACCTATAATTCACCCCTCCACTTT
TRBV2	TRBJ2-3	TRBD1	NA	CASSPDRAVDTQYF	TGTGCCAGCAGCCCGGACAGGGCGGTAGATACGCAGTATTTT
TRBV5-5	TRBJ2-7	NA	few	CASSFSGWSTYEQYF	TGTGCCAGCAGCTTCAGCGGATGGTCCACTTACGAGCAGTACTTC
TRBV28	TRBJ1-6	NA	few	CASSVWTSPLHF	TGTGCCAGCAGTGTTTGGACATCACCCCTCCACTTT
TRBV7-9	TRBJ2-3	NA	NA	CASSFTGRAEDTQYF	TGTGCCAGCAGCTTTACAGGACGAGCGGAGGATACGCAGTATTTT
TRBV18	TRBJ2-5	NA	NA	CASSPVEGIETQYF	TGTGCCAGCTCACCTGTCGAGGGAATAGAGACCCAGTACTTC
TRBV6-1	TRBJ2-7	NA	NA	CASGYLPGFYEQYF	TGTGCCAGCGGATACCTCCCAGGGTTCTACGAGCAGTACTTC
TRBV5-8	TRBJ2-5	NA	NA	CASRSHYDQETQYF	TGTGCCAGCAGATCTCATTACGACCAAGAGACCCAGTACTTC
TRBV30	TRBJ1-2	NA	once	CAWNWGRTNYGYTF	TGTGCCTGGAATTGGGGCAGGACTAACTATGGCTACACCTTC
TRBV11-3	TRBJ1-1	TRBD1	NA	CASSPGQPNTEAFF	TGTGCCAGCAGCCCGGGACAGCCGAACACTGAAGCTTTCTTT